Listed below are T cell receptor beta chains from one sample, sequenced in a study of CD8+ T cells in alopecia areata. Using immunoSEQ multiplex PCR, the repertoire was profiled, and TCRdb retains in-frame clones only, with some absent. The sample shows over 150,000 clones, 60% to 75% of them seen only once. Specimen: CD4+ T cells sorted from blood, collected at week 24, from a patient treated with tofacitinib. Source of these receptors: a human donor with alopecia areata. Both conserved end residues are part of each CDR3. D genes are given only for firm matches. Rows give clone size only sometimes, using once, few, many, or a class for an expanded clone.

v_call,d_call,j_call,clone_size,cdr3_aa,cdr3_nt
TRBV30,TRBD2,TRBJ2-7,-,CAWSVHSGGYEQYF,TGTGCCTGGAGTGTACATAGCGGGGGGTACGAGCAGTACTTC
TRBV14,-,TRBJ1-2,few,CASSQDLGSYGYTF,TGTGCCAGCAGCCAAGATCTGGGGAGCTATGGCTACACCTTC
TRBV7-9,-,TRBJ1-4,-,CASSVETTNEKLFF,TGTGCCAGTTCGGTGGAGACGACTAATGAAAAACTGTTTTTT
TRBV15,-,TRBJ1-1,few,CATSRDPGLSEAFF,TGTGCCACCAGCAGAGATCCGGGTTTATCTGAAGCTTTCTTT
TRBV5-6,-,TRBJ1-2,-,CASSLDRSWYGYTF,TGTGCCAGCAGCCTGGACCGGAGTTGGTATGGCTACACCTTC
TRBV6-4,TRBD1,TRBJ2-1,few,CASSVGTGNEQFF,TGTGCCAGCAGTGTAGGGACAGGGAATGAGCAGTTCTTC
TRBV5-5,-,TRBJ1-6,few,CASSLQPNSPLHF,TGTGCCAGCAGCTTGCAACCTAATTCACCCCTCCACTTT
TRBV5-6,TRBD2,TRBJ2-5,-,CASILMRRGQETQYF,TGTGCCAGCATCTTGATGAGGCGGGGGCAAGAGACCCAGTACTTC
TRBV15,-,TRBJ2-5,-,CATSRDPVETQYF,TGTGCCACCAGCAGAGATCCCGTGGAGACCCAGTACTTC
TRBV29-1,TRBD1,TRBJ2-7,-,CSVETTGGANEQYF,TGCAGCGTTGAGACGACAGGGGGCGCGAACGAGCAGTACTTC
TRBV7-2,TRBD1,TRBJ2-3,-,CASSYETGTQYF,TGTGCCAGCAGCTACGAGACAGGGACGCAGTATTTT
TRBV15,TRBD1,TRBJ1-1,-,CATSPPTGGFTEAFF,TGTGCCACCAGCCCCCCAACAGGGGGCTTTACTGAAGCTTTCTTT
TRBV7-9,TRBD1,TRBJ1-1,-,CASSFRTGTEAFF,TGTGCCAGCAGCTTCAGGACAGGGACTGAAGCTTTCTTT
TRBV29-1,TRBD1,TRBJ1-2,-,CSVERTGGNYGYTF,TGCAGCGTTGAACGGACAGGGGGTAACTATGGCTACACCTTC
TRBV30,-,TRBJ2-5,few,CAWSSGETQYF,TGTGCCTGGAGTAGCGGGGAGACCCAGTACTTC
TRBV13,-,TRBJ1-2,-,CASSLRGQNYGYTF,TGTGCCAGCAGCTTACGAGGACAGAACTATGGCTACACCTTC